The TCR beta chain under discussion was sequenced for a study of control samples from healthy donors and cancer patients. This table comes from immunoSEQ multiplex PCR, and its TCRdb copy is limited to in-frame clones, with some not included. This sample has 60,000 or so clones, with about 96% found just once. V lost 4 bases to trimming and J lost 5 bases, with 12 bases between them. Germline V gene sequence: CDR1 SGHRS, CDR2 YFSETQ. The CDR3 covers 13 residues. This clonotype was sampled from a woman under 30 in good health. Sequencing was performed on blood. This chain uses TRBV5-1 with TRBJ1-1, with D unresolved. CDR3 DNA sequence: TGCGCCAGCAGCGCCCTAGGAAGAACTGAAGCTTTCTTT. This encodes CASSALGRTEAFF.